Below are 28 T cell receptor beta chains sequenced from a single sample in a study of blood T cell repertoires in COVID-19. Here immunoSEQ multiplex PCR was the method, and the copy in TCRdb shows in-frame clones only, minus some. The sample records a few hundred thousand clones, roughly nine tenths being singletons. The material sequenced was peripheral blood. These receptors originate from a man aged 60 to 75 with acute or convalescent COVID-19.

The rearrangement links TRBV7-2 to TRBJ2-3; perhaps TRBD1 as D (6 bases). This CDR3 spans 15 amino acids. The V and J ends lost 1 base and 4 bases respectively, with 12 bases between them. Looked up from germline, CDR1 is SGHTA and CDR2 is FQGNSA. The CDR3 DNA reads as TGTGCCAGCAGCTTAGATGGACAGTTGGCAGATACGCAGTATTTT. This sequence encodes CASSLDGQLADTQYF.

The DNA for the CDR3 is TGTGCCAGCAGCTTAAGGGACAATCCAGATACGCAGTATTTT. Encoded protein: CASSLRDNPDTQYF. The rearrangement uses TRBV7-9 and TRBJ2-3; weak D call: TRBD1 (6 bases). Germline assignment: CDR1 SEHNR and CDR2 FQNEAQ (reference sequence). There are 14 residues in the CDR3. V was clipped by 2 bases and J by 4 bases, with 10 bases between them.

This chain uses TRBV27 with TRBJ2-1; 7 bases agree with TRBD1. The trim removed 4 bases at V and 5 bases at J, leaving 14 bases unmatched. The germline V gene encodes CDR1 MNHEY and CDR2 SMNVEV (reference sequence). The CDR3 contains 17 residues. The CDR3 sequence: CASSYTGQAHLHNEQFF. The CDR3 DNA follows: TGTGCCAGCAGTTATACTGGACAGGCCCACCTACACAATGAGCAGTTCTTC.

This clone has a single count. Here the CDR3 DNA reads TGTGCCAGCAGCCATAATATAGGGGAAAGTCAGCCCCAGCATTTT. It codes for CASSHNIGESQPQHF. This chain joins TRBV7-2 and TRBJ1-5, with TRBD1 as a possible D gene (5 bases). Germline V CDR1 and CDR2: SGHTA, FQGNSA. V lost 5 bases and J lost 6, with 17 bases in between. The CDR3 contains 15 residues.

The J gene is TRBJ1-6, the V gene TRBV5-4; 7 nucleotides match TRBD1. Looked up from germline, CDR1 is SGHNT and CDR2 is YYREEE (reference sequence). This CDR3 contains 15 residues. With 4 bases clipped from V and 6 bases from J, the junction kept 7 bases outside the gene matches. The CDR3 here is CASSGGPGGNSPLHF. CDR3 nucleotides: TGTGCCAGCAGCGGGGGGCCAGGGGGTAATTCACCCCTCCACTTT.

This clone was detected only once. The V call is TRBV18, the J call TRBJ1-5; no clear D gene. The CDR3 is 13 amino acids. CDR1 and CDR2 from the germline V gene are KGHSH and LQKENI. Trimming took 6 bases from V and 0 from J, leaving 6 bases between them. The CDR3 DNA reads TGTGCCAGCTCGTTCAATAGCAATCAGCCCCAGCATTTT. Translation gives CASSFNSNQPQHF.

The rearrangement links TRBV28 to TRBJ1-1, with D possibly being TRBD1 (6 bases). V dropped 8 bases and J dropped 0 bases, with 16 bases sitting between them. Germline V gene data show CDR1 as MDHEN and CDR2 as SYDVKM. The CDR3 consists of 15 residues. The CDR3 region has the DNA TGTGCCAGCCACCGGAGACAGGCCCTGAACACTGAAGCTTTCTTT. It is translated as CASHRRQALNTEAFF.

This clone appeared a single time. This chain uses TRBV7-2 with TRBJ2-2, with 7 bases lining up with TRBD2. The V gene's germline CDR1 is SGHTA and CDR2 FQGNSA. Germline trimming cut 1 base from V and 1 base from J; bases unmatched to any gene: 3. This CDR3 region has 16 residues. The CDR3 loop reads CASSLDWGGNTGELFF. The CDR3 nucleotides are TGTGCCAGCAGCTTAGATTGGGGGGGGAACACCGGGGAGCTGTTTTTT.

The chain carries TRBV20-1 and TRBJ2-2, with 14 positions matching TRBD2. The germline gives CDR1 DFQATT, CDR2 SNEGSKA (reference sequence). The CDR3 sequence is 15 residues long. Trimming cost V 3 bases and J 6 bases; bases outside gene matches: 3. As DNA, the CDR3 is TGCAGTGCTAGTGGGACTAGCGGGAGACCCGGGGAGCTGTTTTTT. As protein: CSASGTSGRPGELFF.

This chain joins TRBV27 and TRBJ1-2, with 7 bases that match TRBD1. Losses at the gene ends were 3 bases for V and 8 bases for J; bases not matched to a gene: 6. Germline V lookup: CDR1 MNHEY, CDR2 SMNVEV (reference sequence). This CDR3 has 13 residues. The CDR3: CASSFRTGSGYTF. The DNA for the CDR3 is TGTGCCAGCAGTTTCAGGACAGGCAGCGGCTACACCTTC.

This chain links TRBV6-5 with TRBJ2-7; TRBD1 aligns across 8 bases. CDR3 size: 14 residues. Per germline, CDR1 MNHEY and CDR2 SVGAGI. V lost 6 bases, J lost 4 bases, and 8 bases stayed unmatched. As DNA, the CDR3 is TGTGCCAGCAGCCTCAACCGACAGGGGTACGAGCAGTACTTC. Amino acid sequence: CASSLNRQGYEQYF.

This chain links TRBV7-3 with TRBJ2-1, with 9 bases that match TRBD2. The CDR3 contains 14 residues. Germline values: CDR1 SGHTA, CDR2 FQGTGA. Germline trimming cut 4 bases from V and 5 bases from J; bases unmatched to any gene: 3. CDR3 DNA sequence: TGTGCCAGCAGCTCGGGACTAGCCAACAATGAGCAGTTCTTC. Amino acid sequence: CASSSGLANNEQFF.

V usage is TRBV5-1 and J usage is TRBJ2-7; possibly TRBD1 for D (5 bases). Trimming removed 4 bases from V and 3 bases from J, with 14 bases in between. This CDR3 region has 14 residues. Per the germline V gene, CDR1 is SGHRS and CDR2 is YFSETQ. The CDR3 region is CASSQQGRGYEQYF. CDR3 sequence (DNA): TGCGCCAGCAGCCAGCAGGGTCGCGGCTACGAGCAGTACTTC.

J is TRBJ1-1 and V is TRBV19; weak D call: TRBD1 (6 bases). This CDR3 is 18 amino acids long. Germline V gene sequence: CDR1 LNHDA, CDR2 SQIVND (reference sequence). V was clipped by 5 bases and J by 3 bases, with 25 bases between them. The CDR3 coding sequence is TGTGCCAGTAGTCTTCGTAGGGGGACAACTTTAAGGTACACTGAAGCTTTCTTT. Its protein product is CASSLRRGTTLRYTEAFF.

The J gene is TRBJ2-3, the V gene TRBV28, with 12 nucleotides matching TRBD2. Per germline, CDR1 MDHEN and CDR2 SYDVKM. The CDR3 is 18 residues long. Trimming at V came to 2 bases and at J to 0 bases, leaving 6 bases not matched to a gene. Here the CDR3 reads CASSLQGLAGASTDTQYF. The CDR3 coding sequence is TGTGCCAGCAGTTTACAGGGACTAGCGGGTGCTAGCACAGATACGCAGTATTTT.

The gene calls are TRBV5-1 and TRBJ2-1, with TRBD2 matching over 15 bases. The CDR3 is 16 residues long. The V gene end was trimmed by 3 bases and the J gene end by 7 bases; junction bases not matched to a gene: 5. Germline V gives CDR1 SGHRS, CDR2 YFSETQ. The CDR3 sequence: CASSSGLAGGLNEQFF. DNA for the CDR3: TGCGCCAGCAGCTCAGGACTAGCGGGAGGGCTTAATGAGCAGTTCTTC.

J is TRBJ2-5 and V is TRBV6-5; 7 bases fit TRBD1. Unmatched junction bases numbered 5, after V lost 5 bases and J lost 2 bases. The germline V gene has CDR1 MNHEY and CDR2 SVGAGI. This CDR3 is 14 amino acids long. In DNA, the CDR3 is TGTGCCAGCAGTAAGAACAGGGGACAAGAGACCCAGTACTTC. Protein sequence: CASSKNRGQETQYF.

The rearrangement uses TRBV11-3 and TRBJ2-1, with D possibly being TRBD2 (5 bases). Germline loops: CDR1 SGHNT, CDR2 YENEEA. This CDR3 comprises 15 residues. Trimming removed 5 bases at V and 5 bases at J, with 16 bases between. The CDR3 coding sequence is TGTGCCAGCAGCGCCGGGGTAGCGTATAACAATGAGCAGTTCTTC. Translated, it gives CASSAGVAYNNEQFF. The whole variable domain, filled in from reference TRBV11-3 and TRBJ2-1, reads EAGVVQSPRYKIIEKKQPVAFWCNPISGHNTLYWYLQNLGQGPELLIRYENEEAVDDSQLPKDRFSAERLKGVDSTLKIQPAELGDSAVYLCASSAGVAYNNEQFFGPGTRLTVL.

The rearrangement links TRBV6-5 to TRBJ2-7; 8 nucleotides agree with TRBD1. Germline trimming cut 8 bases from V and 7 bases from J; bases unmatched to any gene: 10. The CDR3 contains 13 residues. Per the germline V gene, CDR1 is MNHEY and CDR2 is SVGAGI. The CDR3 DNA is TGTGCCAGCCGACGACAGGGGTCCATGGAGCAGTACTTC. Translation gives CASRRQGSMEQYF.

On this clone itself: One end of the junction varies from germline; a read error may be responsible. The V call is TRBV28, the J call TRBJ2-2; 7 bases fit TRBD1. From germline, CDR1 is MDHEN and CDR2 SYDVKM. The CDR3 covers 12 residues. Here the CDR3 DNA reads TGTGCCAGCAGTTTAGTTCAGGGGGTGCTGTTTTTT. It encodes CASSLVQGVLFF.

The genes are TRBV6-4 and TRBJ2-1, with D perhaps TRBD1 (6 bases). Germline loops: CDR1 MRHNA, CDR2 SNTAGT. The CDR3 totals 16 residues. The ends were cut back, 8 bases at V and 8 bases at J, with 25 bases in the middle. CDR3 region: CASAKGEWTLRHEQFF. CDR3 in DNA: TGTGCCAGCGCCAAGGGGGAATGGACTCTACGCCATGAGCAGTTCTTC.

This chain joins TRBV27 and TRBJ2-1, with 10 positions matching TRBD2. Unmatched junction bases numbered 8, after V lost 6 bases and J lost 9 bases. Germline assignment: CDR1 MNHEY and CDR2 SMNVEV (reference sequence). CDR3 length: 14 residues. CDR3 amino acids: CASSASSGRFEQFF. The CDR3 bases are TGTGCCAGCAGCGCGTCTAGCGGGAGATTTGAGCAGTTCTTC.

The chain recombines TRBV5-1 with TRBJ2-3; a weak D match, TRBD2 (5 bases). V gave up 4 bases and J gave up 6 bases, with 15 bases separating them. From germline, CDR1 is SGHRS and CDR2 YFSETQ. This CDR3 comprises 14 residues. The CDR3 reads CASSAGREGDTQYF. The CDR3 DNA is TGCGCCAGCAGCGCCGGTCGGGAAGGCGATACGCAGTATTTT.

This clone is a singleton in its sample. V and J are TRBV7-3 and TRBJ2-2; D perhaps matches TRBD1 (6 bases). Germline CDR1 SGHTA, CDR2 FQGTGA. Trimming took off 2 bases at V and 5 bases at J, with 12 bases between the two ends. CDR3 size: 15 residues. The CDR3 here is CASSLEGQGTGELFF. The CDR3 bases are TGTGCCAGCAGCTTAGAGGGTCAGGGGACCGGGGAGCTGTTTTTT.

CDR3 DNA sequence: TGTGCCAGTAGTATAGCTACTAGTCGGGAGACCCAGTACTTC. This encodes CASSIATSRETQYF. The chain couples TRBV19 to TRBJ2-5; D possibly corresponds to TRBD2 (5 bases). Trimming pared 1 base from V and 5 bases from J, leaving 11 bases between. Germline assignment: CDR1 LNHDA and CDR2 SQIVND (reference sequence). The CDR3 sequence is 14 residues long.

The chain recombines TRBV27 with TRBJ2-1, with 10 bases that match TRBD1. Germline CDR1 is MNHEY and CDR2 is SMNVEV (reference sequence). This CDR3 has 16 amino acids. J gave up 1 base and V 6 bases, and 6 bases lay outside the gene matches. As DNA, the CDR3 is TGTGCCAGCAGACTACCGGGACAGGGGTCCTACAATGAGCAGTTCTTC. This sequence encodes CASRLPGQGSYNEQFF.

The chain uses TRBV7-6 and TRBJ2-3; D not certain. This CDR3 spans 11 amino acids. CDR1 and CDR2 (germline): SGHVS, FNYEAQ. V shed 11 bases and J shed 0 bases, with 6 bases lying between them. This chain's CDR3 is CAGLSTDTQYF. CDR3 nucleotide sequence: TGTGCCGGCTTGAGCACAGATACGCAGTATTTT. Together with reference TRBV7-6 and TRBJ2-3, the CDR3 gives the full variable domain: GAGVSQSPRYKVTKRGQDVALRCDPISGHVSLYWYRQALGQGPEFLTYFNYEAQQDKSGLPNDRFSAERPEGSISTLTIQRTEQRDSAMYRCAGLSTDTQYFGPGTRLTVL.

The chain recombines TRBV11-3 with TRBJ1-1, with TRBD1 matching 8 bases. Germline V gene sequence: CDR1 SGHNT, CDR2 YENEEA. Losses at the gene ends were 7 bases for V and 11 bases for J; bases not matched to a gene: 12. This CDR3 comprises 13 residues. CDR3 sequence: CASTDRTGRVAFF. In nucleotides, the CDR3 is TGTGCCAGCACCGATCGGACAGGGAGAGTGGCTTTCTTT.